The rows below give T cell receptor beta chains drawn from one sample of a study of blood T cells in healthy people across ages. TCRdb recomputed calls from the 5' RACE reads with MiXCR, one row per CDR3 protein. The table lists approximately 800,000 distinct CDR3 sequences, about half of them singletons. What was sequenced was blood. Receptors were obtained from a man older than 75 in good health. Each CDR3 is given with its conserved first and last residue. Fields, in order: clone size, D gene, J gene, V gene, CDR3 DNA, CDR3 protein. A D gene is named only where the DNA matches it firmly. Clone size is not always given. Where it is, it says once, few, many or a class for expanded clones.

size: few
D: TRBD1
J: TRBJ2-1
V: TRBV27
DNA: TGTGCCAGCAATTACAGGGGCGATGAGCAGTTCTTC
CDR3: CASNYRGDEQFF

size: .
D: TRBD2
J: TRBJ2-5
V: TRBV28
DNA: TGTGCCAGCAGTTTGCTAGCGGGGCAATCTGTGCAGTACTTC
CDR3: CASSLLAGQSVQYF

size: .
D: TRBD2
J: TRBJ2-7
V: TRBV12-3/TRBV12-4
DNA: TGTGCCAGCAGTCGACGGTACGGGACTAGGCACTACGAGCAGTACTTC
CDR3: CASSRRYGTRHYEQYF

size: many
D: .
J: TRBJ1-3
V: TRBV29-1
DNA: TGCAGCGTTTCTTACTCGGACGCCCCGCGAGGAAACACCATATATTTT
CDR3: CSVSYSDAPRGNTIYF

size: many
D: .
J: TRBJ2-5
V: TRBV29-1
DNA: TGCAGCGTTGGGGTCCAAGAGACCCAGTACTTC
CDR3: CSVGVQETQYF

size: .
D: TRBD1
J: TRBJ1-4
V: TRBV5-4
DNA: TGTGCCAGCAGCCTTCGGACAGGGGATAATGAAAAACTGTTTTTT
CDR3: CASSLRTGDNEKLFF

size: few
D: TRBD1
J: TRBJ2-3
V: TRBV3-1
DNA: TGTGCCAGCAGCCAAGATCAGGGGGCCAGCACAGATACGCAGTATTTT
CDR3: CASSQDQGASTDTQYF

size: many
D: .
J: TRBJ2-1
V: TRBV7-2
DNA: TGTGCCAGCAGTACAGGCGGAAATGAGCAGTTCTTC
CDR3: CASSTGGNEQFF

size: few
D: .
J: TRBJ2-5
V: TRBV6-5
DNA: TGTGCCAGCACCACGTGGTCGCCGGCGCAAGAGACCCAGTACTTC
CDR3: CASTTWSPAQETQYF

size: many
D: .
J: TRBJ1-2
V: TRBV5-1
DNA: TGTGCCAGCAGCCCCGGACAGAGCTATGGCTACACCTTC
CDR3: CASSPGQSYGYTF

size: few
D: .
J: TRBJ2-3
V: TRBV9
DNA: TGTGCCAGCAGCGTAAGTTGGGAACTTACCACAGATACGCAGTATTTT
CDR3: CASSVSWELTTDTQYF

size: .
D: TRBD2
J: TRBJ2-5
V: TRBV5-1
DNA: TGCGCCAGCAGTTTTAGCGGGAGTGAGACCCAGTACTTC
CDR3: CASSFSGSETQYF

size: few
D: .
J: TRBJ2-5
V: TRBV27
DNA: TGTGCCAGCAGTTTACTTCCTTGGGAGACCCAGTACTTC
CDR3: CASSLLPWETQYF

size: .
D: .
J: TRBJ2-5
V: TRBV28
DNA: TGTGCCAGCAGTTTCTCGAGGGCCGTACCCGTGGAGACCCAGTACTTC
CDR3: CASSFSRAVPVETQYF

size: .
D: TRBD1
J: TRBJ2-7
V: TRBV4-2
DNA: TGTGCCAGCAGCCAAGCGGACAGGCCTAATTACGAGCAGTACTTC
CDR3: CASSQADRPNYEQYF

size: many
D: TRBD2
J: TRBJ2-1
V: TRBV5-1
DNA: TGCGCCAGCAGCAGAACTAGCGGGAGCTCCTACAATGAGCAGTTCTTC
CDR3: CASSRTSGSSYNEQFF

size: .
D: .
J: TRBJ2-1
V: TRBV20-1
DNA: TGCAGTGCTAGATTAAGCGGATCCTACAATGAGCAGTTCTTC
CDR3: CSARLSGSYNEQFF

size: many
D: .
J: TRBJ2-1
V: TRBV20-1
DNA: TGCAGTGCTAGAGATCGCCAGGCTCCTTATACCTCCTACAATGAGCAGTTCTTC
CDR3: CSARDRQAPYTSYNEQFF

size: .
D: .
J: TRBJ2-3
V: TRBV12-3/TRBV12-4
DNA: TGTGCCAGCAGTTTGAACGATCTGGGCACAGATACGCAGTATTTT
CDR3: CASSLNDLGTDTQYF

size: .
D: TRBD1
J: TRBJ1-4
V: TRBV7-8
DNA: TGTGCCAGCAGCCATCGACAGGGGTGGACAACTAATGAAAAACTGTTTTTT
CDR3: CASSHRQGWTTNEKLFF

size: .
D: .
J: TRBJ2-3
V: TRBV5-5
DNA: TGTGCCAGCAGCATTAATCGGGACGCGCTTCGAGCAGATATGCAGTATTTT
CDR3: CASSINRDALRADMQYF

size: .
D: .
J: TRBJ1-2
V: TRBV7-2
DNA: TGTGCCAGCAGCTTAGAATGGGACTCCAAGAGCGGCTACACCTTC
CDR3: CASSLEWDSKSGYTF

size: few
D: TRBD2
J: TRBJ2-1
V: TRBV7-2
DNA: TGTGCCAGCAGCACACAACTCGGGACTAGCGGGGCTGAGCAGTTCTTC
CDR3: CASSTQLGTSGAEQFF

size: .
D: TRBD2
J: TRBJ2-4
V: TRBV6-1
DNA: TGTGCCAGCAGTCCGCGGGAGCTAGTACGTGCCAAAAACATTCAGTACTTC
CDR3: CASSPRELVRAKNIQYF

size: .
D: .
J: TRBJ2-1
V: TRBV20-1
DNA: TGCAGTGCTAGTGCCTCGGCCTACGAGCAGTTCTTC
CDR3: CSASASAYEQFF

size: many
D: TRBD2
J: TRBJ2-1
V: TRBV4-3
DNA: TGCGCCAGCAGCCAAGAGGGGACTAGCGGGAGGAATGAGCAGTTCTTC
CDR3: CASSQEGTSGRNEQFF

size: .
D: .
J: TRBJ2-1
V: TRBV4-2
DNA: TGTGCCAGCAGCCAAGAATTGTCCCCGGAGAAGTTCTTC
CDR3: CASSQELSPEKFF

size: .
D: .
J: TRBJ1-2
V: TRBV4-2
DNA: TGTGCCAGCAGCCAAGACGGAGGGGCAGGTGGCTACACCTTC
CDR3: CASSQDGGAGGYTF

size: .
D: .
J: TRBJ1-2
V: TRBV9
DNA: TGTGCCAGCAGCCCAGGGTCCGGCCTAGGGGGCTACACCTTC
CDR3: CASSPGSGLGGYTF

size: many
D: TRBD2
J: TRBJ2-7
V: TRBV20-1
DNA: TGCAGTGCTCGGCTAGCGGGAACCTACGAGCAGTACTTC
CDR3: CSARLAGTYEQYF

size: .
D: TRBD1
J: TRBJ1-2
V: TRBV3-1
DNA: TGTGCCAGCAGGCGTGACAGGGGTGGCTACACCTTC
CDR3: CASRRDRGGYTF

size: .
D: .
J: TRBJ2-7
V: TRBV28
DNA: TGTGCCAGCACACCGGAGACGCCGAACCCCTACGAGCAGTACTTC
CDR3: CASTPETPNPYEQYF

size: few
D: TRBD1
J: TRBJ1-5
V: TRBV12-3/TRBV12-4
DNA: TGTGCCAGCAGTTTTTCCTTGACAGGGGCTAGTCAGCCCCAGCATTTT
CDR3: CASSFSLTGASQPQHF

size: .
D: TRBD2
J: TRBJ2-1
V: TRBV20-1
DNA: TGCAGTGCTAGTGGGACTAGCCTCAATGAGCAGTTCTTC
CDR3: CSASGTSLNEQFF

size: .
D: TRBD2
J: TRBJ2-3
V: TRBV10-3
DNA: TGTGCCATCGAGGGGCGGGAGTACACAGATACGCAGTATTTT
CDR3: CAIEGREYTDTQYF

size: many
D: TRBD1
J: TRBJ1-4
V: TRBV12-3/TRBV12-4
DNA: TGTGCCAGCAGTCTCCGGACAGGGGGATTCGCAACTAATGAAAAACTGTTTTTT
CDR3: CASSLRTGGFATNEKLFF

size: .
D: .
J: TRBJ2-6
V: TRBV7-2
DNA: TGTGCCAGCAGCTTATGGGTCTCTGGGGCCAACGTCCTGACTTTC
CDR3: CASSLWVSGANVLTF

size: .
D: TRBD2
J: TRBJ2-3
V: TRBV20-1
DNA: TGCAGTGCTAGGGAGACTAGCGGGGGGGTAAATACGCAGTATTTT
CDR3: CSARETSGGVNTQYF

size: many
D: TRBD1
J: TRBJ2-7
V: TRBV5-6
DNA: TGTGCCAGCAGCGCCTGGGACAGGGGGATGGACGAGCAGTACTTC
CDR3: CASSAWDRGMDEQYF

size: .
D: TRBD2
J: TRBJ2-3
V: TRBV25-1
DNA: TGTGCCAGCAGTGATACTAGCGGGTGGACAGATACGCAGTATTTT
CDR3: CASSDTSGWTDTQYF